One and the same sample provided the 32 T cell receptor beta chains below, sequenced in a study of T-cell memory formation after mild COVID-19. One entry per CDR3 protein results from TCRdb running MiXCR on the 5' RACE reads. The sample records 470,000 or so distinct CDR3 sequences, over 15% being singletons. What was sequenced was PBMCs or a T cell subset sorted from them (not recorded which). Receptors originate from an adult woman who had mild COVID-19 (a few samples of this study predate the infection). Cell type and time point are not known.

The CDR3 DNA reads TGTGCCACCAGCAGAGAGATAGGACAGGGATACGAGCAGTACTTC. This gives the protein CATSREIGQGYEQYF. The chain has TRBV15 and TRBJ2-7; 8 bases fit TRBD1. Germline loops: CDR1 LNHNV, CDR2 YYDKDF (reference sequence). The CDR3 totals 15 residues. The J segment lost 4 bases and the V segment lost 0 bases, leaving 5 bases of the junction unmatched.

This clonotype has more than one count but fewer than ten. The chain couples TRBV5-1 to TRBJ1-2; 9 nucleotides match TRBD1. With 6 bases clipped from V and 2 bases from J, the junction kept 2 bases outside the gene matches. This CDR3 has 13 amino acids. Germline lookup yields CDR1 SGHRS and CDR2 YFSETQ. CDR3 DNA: TGCGCCAGCAAGACAGGGGGAAACTATGGCTACACCTTC. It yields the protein CASKTGGNYGYTF. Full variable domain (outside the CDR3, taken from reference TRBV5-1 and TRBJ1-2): KAGVTQTPRYLIKTRGQQVTLSCSPISGHRSVSWYQQTPGQGLQFLFEYFSETQRNKGNFPGRFSGRQFSNSRSEMNVSTLELGDSALYLCASKTGGNYGYTFGSGTRLTVV.

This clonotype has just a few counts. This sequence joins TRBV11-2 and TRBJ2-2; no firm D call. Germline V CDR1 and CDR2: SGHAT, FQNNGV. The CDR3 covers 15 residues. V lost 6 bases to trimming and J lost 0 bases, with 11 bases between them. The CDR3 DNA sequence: TGTGCCAGCAGGCGAGGAACTTCGAACACCGGGGAGCTGTTTTTT. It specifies CASRRGTSNTGELFF.

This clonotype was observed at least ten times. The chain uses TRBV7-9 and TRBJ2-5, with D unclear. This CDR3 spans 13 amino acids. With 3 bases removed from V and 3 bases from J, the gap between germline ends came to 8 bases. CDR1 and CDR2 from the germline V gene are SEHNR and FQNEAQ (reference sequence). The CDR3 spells CASSFLGEETQYF. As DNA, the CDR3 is TGTGCCAGCAGCTTCCTGGGCGAAGAGACCCAGTACTTC.

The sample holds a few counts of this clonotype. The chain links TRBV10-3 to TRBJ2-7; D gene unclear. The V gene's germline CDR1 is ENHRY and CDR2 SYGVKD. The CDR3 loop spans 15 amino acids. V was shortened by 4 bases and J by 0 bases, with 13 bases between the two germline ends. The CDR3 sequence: CAISGNTRTSYEQYF. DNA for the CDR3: TGTGCCATCAGTGGTAACACGCGAACCTCCTACGAGCAGTACTTC.

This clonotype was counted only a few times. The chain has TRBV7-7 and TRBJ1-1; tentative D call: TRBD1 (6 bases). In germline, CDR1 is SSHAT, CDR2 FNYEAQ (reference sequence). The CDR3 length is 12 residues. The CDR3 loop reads CVLRGRRTEAFF. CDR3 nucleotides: TGTGTTCTCAGGGGTAGGAGGACTGAAGCTTTCTTT.

This chain's CDR3 is CASSLDVGVKNIQYF. CDR3 coding DNA: TGTGCCAGCAGCTTGGATGTAGGCGTCAAAAACATTCAGTACTTC. The chain employs TRBV5-4 and TRBJ2-4; no clear D gene. The CDR3 length is 15 residues. CDR1 SGHNT and CDR2 YYREEE come from the germline V gene (reference sequence). Trimming stripped 0 bases from V and 3 bases from J, with 10 bases between.

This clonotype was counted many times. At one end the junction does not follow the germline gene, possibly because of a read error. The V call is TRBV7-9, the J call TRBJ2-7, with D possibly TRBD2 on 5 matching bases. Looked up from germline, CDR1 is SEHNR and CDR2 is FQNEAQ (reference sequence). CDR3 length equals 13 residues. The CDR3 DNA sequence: TGCGCCAGCAGCTTGGCGGGTGCCTACGAGCAGTACTTC. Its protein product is CASSLAGAYEQYF.

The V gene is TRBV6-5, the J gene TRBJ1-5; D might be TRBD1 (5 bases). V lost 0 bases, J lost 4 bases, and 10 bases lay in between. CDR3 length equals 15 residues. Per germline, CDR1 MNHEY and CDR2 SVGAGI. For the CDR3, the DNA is TGTGCCAGCAGTTACTCTGGGGCAGAAAATCAGCCCCAGCATTTT. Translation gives CASSYSGAENQPQHF.

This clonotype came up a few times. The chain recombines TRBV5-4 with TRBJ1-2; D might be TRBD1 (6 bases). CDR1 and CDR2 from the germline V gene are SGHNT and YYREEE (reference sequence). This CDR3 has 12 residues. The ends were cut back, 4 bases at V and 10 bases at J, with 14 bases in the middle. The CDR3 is CASSPRGRVYTF. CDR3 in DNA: TGTGCCAGCAGCCCCAGGGGTCGGGTCTACACCTTC.

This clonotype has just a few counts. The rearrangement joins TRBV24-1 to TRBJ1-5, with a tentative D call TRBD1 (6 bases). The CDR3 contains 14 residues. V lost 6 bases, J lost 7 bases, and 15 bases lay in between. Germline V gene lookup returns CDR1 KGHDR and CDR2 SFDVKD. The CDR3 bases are TGTGCCACCAGTCCCCATGGGGGGCGGCAGCCCCAGCATTTT. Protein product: CATSPHGGRQPQHF.

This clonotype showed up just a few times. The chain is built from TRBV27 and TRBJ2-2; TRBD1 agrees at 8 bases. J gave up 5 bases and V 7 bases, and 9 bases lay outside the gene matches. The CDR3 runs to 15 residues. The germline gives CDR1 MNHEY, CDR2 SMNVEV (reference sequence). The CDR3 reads CASTSGTGGTGELFF. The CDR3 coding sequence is TGTGCCAGCACTTCCGGGACAGGAGGGACCGGGGAGCTGTTTTTT.

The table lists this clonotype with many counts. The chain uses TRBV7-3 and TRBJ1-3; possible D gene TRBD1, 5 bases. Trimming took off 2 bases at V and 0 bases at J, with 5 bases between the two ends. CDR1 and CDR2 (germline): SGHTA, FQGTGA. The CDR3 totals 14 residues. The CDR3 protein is CASSLGGSGNTIYF. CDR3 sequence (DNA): TGTGCCAGCAGCTTAGGGGGCTCTGGAAACACCATATATTTT.

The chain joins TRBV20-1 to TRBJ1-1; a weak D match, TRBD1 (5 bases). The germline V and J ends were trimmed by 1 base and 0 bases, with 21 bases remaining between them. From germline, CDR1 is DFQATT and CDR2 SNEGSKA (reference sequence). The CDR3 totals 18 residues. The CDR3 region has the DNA TGCAGTGCTAGAGTTTTCGGTGGGGCAGGGCGGATGAACACTGAAGCTTTCTTT. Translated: CSARVFGGAGRMNTEAFF.

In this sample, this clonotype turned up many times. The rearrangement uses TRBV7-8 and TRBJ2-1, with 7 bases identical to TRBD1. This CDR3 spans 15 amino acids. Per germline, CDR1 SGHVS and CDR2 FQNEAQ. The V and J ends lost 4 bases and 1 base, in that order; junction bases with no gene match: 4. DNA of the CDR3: TGTGCCAGCAGCTCAAGACAGGGATCCTACAATGAGCAGTTCTTC. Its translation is CASSSRQGSYNEQFF.

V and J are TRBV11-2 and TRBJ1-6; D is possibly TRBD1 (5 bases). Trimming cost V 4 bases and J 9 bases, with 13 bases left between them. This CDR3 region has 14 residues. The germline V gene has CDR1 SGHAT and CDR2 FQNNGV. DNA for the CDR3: TGTGCCAGCAGCTCGGCAGGGATCGGTTCACCCCTCCACTTT. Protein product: CASSSAGIGSPLHF.

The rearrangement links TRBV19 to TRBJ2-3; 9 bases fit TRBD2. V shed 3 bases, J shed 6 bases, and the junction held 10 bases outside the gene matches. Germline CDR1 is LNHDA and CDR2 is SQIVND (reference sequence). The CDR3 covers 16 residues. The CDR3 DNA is TGTGCCAGTAGTATTGGAACTAGCGGGCTTAGGGATACGCAGTATTTT. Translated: CASSIGTSGLRDTQYF.

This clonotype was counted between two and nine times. The CDR3, as DNA: TGCGCCAGCAGATTTAGTTCCTCCATGAACACTGAAGCTTTCTTT. As protein: CASRFSSSMNTEAFF. The V call is TRBV5-1, the J call TRBJ1-1; D gene ambiguous. Germline V CDR1 and CDR2: SGHRS, YFSETQ. V was pared by 5 bases and J by 0 bases, with 14 bases between. The CDR3 length is 15 residues.

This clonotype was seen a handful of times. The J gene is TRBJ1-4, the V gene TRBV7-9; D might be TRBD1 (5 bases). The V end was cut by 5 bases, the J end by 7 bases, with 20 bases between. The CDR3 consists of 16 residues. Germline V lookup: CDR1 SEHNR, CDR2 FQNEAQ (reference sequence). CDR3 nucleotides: TGTGCCAGCAGCCGAGACAGTTCCGAGGGTCGTGAAAAACTGTTTTTT. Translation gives CASSRDSSEGREKLFF. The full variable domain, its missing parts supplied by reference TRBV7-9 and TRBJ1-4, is DTGVSQNPRHKITKRGQNVTFRCDPISEHNRLYWYRQTLGQGPEFLTYFQNEAQLEKSRLLSDRFSAERPKGSFSTLEIQRTEQGDSAMYLCASSRDSSEGREKLFFGSGTQLSVL.

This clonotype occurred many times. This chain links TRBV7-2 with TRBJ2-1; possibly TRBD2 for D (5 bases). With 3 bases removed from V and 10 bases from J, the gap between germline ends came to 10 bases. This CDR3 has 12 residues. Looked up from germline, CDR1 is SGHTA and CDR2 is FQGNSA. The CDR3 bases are TGTGCCAGCAGCTTCCGGGGTCCGGAGCAGTTCTTC. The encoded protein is CASSFRGPEQFF.

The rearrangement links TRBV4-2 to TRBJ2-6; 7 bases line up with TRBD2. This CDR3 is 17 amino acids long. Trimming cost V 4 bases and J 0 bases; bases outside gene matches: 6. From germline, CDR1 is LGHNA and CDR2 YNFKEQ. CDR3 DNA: TGTGCCAGCAGCCCTGATGCGGGGGACTCTGGGGCCAACGTCCTGACTTTC. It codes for CASSPDAGDSGANVLTF.

The CDR3 sequence is CSVAQGVSYSGANVLTF. Here the CDR3 DNA reads TGCAGCGTTGCGCAGGGGGTATCGTACTCTGGGGCCAACGTCCTGACTTTC. The genes are TRBV29-1 and TRBJ2-6, with TRBD1 matching over 7 bases. In germline, CDR1 is SQVTM, CDR2 ANQGSEA. The CDR3 has 17 amino acids. Germline trimming cut 4 bases from V and 0 bases from J; bases unmatched to any gene: 9.

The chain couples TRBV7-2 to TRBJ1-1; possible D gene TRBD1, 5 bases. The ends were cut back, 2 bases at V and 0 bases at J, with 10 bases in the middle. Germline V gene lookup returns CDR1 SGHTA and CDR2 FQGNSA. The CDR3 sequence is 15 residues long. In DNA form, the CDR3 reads TGTGCCAGCAGCTTAATGGGGGGTTTGAACACTGAAGCTTTCTTT. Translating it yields CASSLMGGLNTEAFF.

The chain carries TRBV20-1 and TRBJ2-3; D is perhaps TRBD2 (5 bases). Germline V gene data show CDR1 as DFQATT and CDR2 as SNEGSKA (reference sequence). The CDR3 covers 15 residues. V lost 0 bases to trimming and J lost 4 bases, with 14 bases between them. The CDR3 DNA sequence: TGCAGTGCTAGAGATCCCGGAGGTAGCCCAGATACGCAGTATTTT. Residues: CSARDPGGSPDTQYF.

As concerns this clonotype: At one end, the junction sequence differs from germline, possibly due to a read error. The DNA for the CDR3 is TGCAGTGCTTGGGACCGGGACAGGGGGCGCAAGCCCTTC. It specifies CSAWDRDRGRKPF. The gene calls are TRBV20-1 and TRBJ1-2, with 12 nucleotides matching TRBD1. Germline assignment: CDR1 DFQATT and CDR2 SNEGSKA (reference sequence). This CDR3 contains 13 residues.

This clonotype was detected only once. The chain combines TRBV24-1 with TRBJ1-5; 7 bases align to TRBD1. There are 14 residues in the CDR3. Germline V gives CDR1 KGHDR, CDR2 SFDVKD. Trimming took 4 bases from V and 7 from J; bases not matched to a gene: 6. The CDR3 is CATSDGTVTQPQHF. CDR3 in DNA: TGTGCCACCAGTGACGGGACAGTAACGCAGCCCCAGCATTTT.

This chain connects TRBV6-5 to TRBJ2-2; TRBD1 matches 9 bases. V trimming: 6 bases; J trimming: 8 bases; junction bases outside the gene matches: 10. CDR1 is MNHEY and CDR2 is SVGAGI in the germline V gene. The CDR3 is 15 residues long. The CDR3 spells CASRWGQGGKGELFF. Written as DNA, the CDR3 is TGTGCCAGCAGATGGGGACAGGGAGGAAAGGGGGAGCTGTTTTTT.

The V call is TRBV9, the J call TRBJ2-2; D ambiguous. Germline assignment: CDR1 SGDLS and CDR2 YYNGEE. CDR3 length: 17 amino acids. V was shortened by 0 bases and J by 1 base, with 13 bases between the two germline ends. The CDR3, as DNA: TGTGCCAGCAGCGTAGGTGTTGGAGACTTGAACACCGGGGAGCTGTTTTTT. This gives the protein CASSVGVGDLNTGELFF.

CDR3 nucleotides: TGTGCCAGCAGCCCCGAGGGGACTCCCGTAGCTGAAGCTTTCTTT. The encoded protein is CASSPEGTPVAEAFF. The chain uses TRBV9 and TRBJ1-1; perhaps TRBD1 as D (5 bases). There are 15 residues in the CDR3. V lost 4 bases and J lost 6, with 19 bases in between. The germline gives CDR1 SGDLS, CDR2 YYNGEE.

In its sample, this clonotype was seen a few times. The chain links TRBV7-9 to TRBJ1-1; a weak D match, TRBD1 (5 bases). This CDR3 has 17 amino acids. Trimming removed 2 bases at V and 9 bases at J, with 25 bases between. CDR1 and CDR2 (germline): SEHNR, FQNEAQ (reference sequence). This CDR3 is CASSLLGSGMGPGKAFF. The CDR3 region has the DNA TGTGCCAGCAGCTTACTTGGATCCGGAATGGGACCCGGCAAAGCTTTCTTT.

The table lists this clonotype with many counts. The CDR3 loop is CSGAGGDTDTQYF. The CDR3 coding sequence is TGCAGCGGAGCGGGAGGGGACACAGATACGCAGTATTTT. The genes are TRBV29-1 and TRBJ2-3; 10 bases match TRBD2. CDR1 and CDR2 from the germline V gene are SQVTM and ANQGSEA. CDR3 length equals 13 residues. The V gene end was trimmed by 7 bases and the J gene end by 2 bases; junction bases not matched to a gene: 3.

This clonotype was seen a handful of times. The CDR3 region is CASSPPTGTTGELFF. CDR3 sequence (DNA): TGCGCCAGCAGCCCCCCGACAGGGACCACCGGGGAGCTGTTTTTT. The V gene is TRBV5-1, the J gene TRBJ2-2; the match to TRBD1 covers 7 bases. The CDR3 has 15 amino acids. The trim removed 4 bases at V and 4 bases at J, leaving 7 bases unmatched. Germline CDR1 and CDR2: SGHRS and YFSETQ.